The rows below give T cell receptor beta chains drawn from one sample of a study of control samples from healthy donors and cancer patients. Sequencing used immunoSEQ multiplex PCR; TCRdb keeps in-frame clones, though not all of them. This sample has about 51,000 clones, with 75% to 90% found just once. Sequenced: blood. The receptors come from a man in his 70s in good health. CDR3s include the opening cysteine and the closing phenylalanine or tryptophan. Fields, in order: J gene, D gene, V gene, CDR3 protein. The D gene is left open where the match is weak.

j_gene: TRBJ1-2; d_gene: TRBD1; v_gene: TRBV4-1; CDR3aa: CASKLEAGGYGYTF
j_gene: TRBJ2-2; d_gene: -; v_gene: TRBV25-1; CDR3aa: CASSERGLGELFF
j_gene: TRBJ1-2; d_gene: -; v_gene: TRBV3-1/TRBV3-2; CDR3aa: CASSQVRSYGYTF
j_gene: TRBJ2-1; d_gene: -; v_gene: TRBV5-4; CDR3aa: CASSSKAGHNEQFF
j_gene: TRBJ1-5; d_gene: -; v_gene: TRBV28; CDR3aa: CASRQGGNQPQHF
j_gene: TRBJ2-3; d_gene: -; v_gene: TRBV18; CDR3aa: CASSTSLVDTQYF
j_gene: TRBJ2-5; d_gene: -; v_gene: TRBV20-1; CDR3aa: CSARSRETQYF
j_gene: TRBJ1-5; d_gene: -; v_gene: TRBV4-1; CDR3aa: CASSQERDQPQHF
j_gene: TRBJ1-1; d_gene: -; v_gene: TRBV5-4; CDR3aa: CASSLGSASAGSTEAFF
j_gene: TRBJ2-7; d_gene: TRBD1; v_gene: TRBV19; CDR3aa: CASSIGPQGNYEQYF
j_gene: TRBJ1-5; d_gene: -; v_gene: TRBV7-9; CDR3aa: CASSLGPNQPQHF
j_gene: TRBJ1-1; d_gene: -; v_gene: TRBV27; CDR3aa: CASSLKAGGNTEAFF
j_gene: TRBJ1-1; d_gene: -; v_gene: TRBV19; CDR3aa: CATRPLSGSGTEAFF
j_gene: TRBJ2-3; d_gene: TRBD2; v_gene: TRBV5-1; CDR3aa: CASSLSTRLTSGRTLTDTQYF
j_gene: TRBJ2-1; d_gene: TRBD2; v_gene: TRBV28; CDR3aa: CASSSISSTSGRDHEQFF
j_gene: TRBJ2-1; d_gene: -; v_gene: TRBV5-1; CDR3aa: CASSKLLGSSYNEQFF
j_gene: TRBJ1-5; d_gene: -; v_gene: TRBV12-5; CDR3aa: CASGSSLTGGPNQPQHF
j_gene: TRBJ2-3; d_gene: TRBD1; v_gene: TRBV14; CDR3aa: CASSQGQGRDTDTQYF
j_gene: TRBJ1-3; d_gene: -; v_gene: TRBV6-1; CDR3aa: CASSELRVSGNTIYF
j_gene: TRBJ2-3; d_gene: -; v_gene: TRBV28; CDR3aa: CASSIGAGDLTDTQYF
j_gene: TRBJ1-6; d_gene: -; v_gene: TRBV7-2; CDR3aa: CASSGGGRDNSPLHF
j_gene: TRBJ1-5; d_gene: -; v_gene: TRBV19; CDR3aa: CASQLWQGNQPQHF
j_gene: TRBJ1-2; d_gene: TRBD1; v_gene: TRBV5-1; CDR3aa: CASSLSTTGENGYTF
j_gene: TRBJ2-1; d_gene: -; v_gene: TRBV18; CDR3aa: CASSPTRISSYNEQFF
j_gene: TRBJ2-3; d_gene: -; v_gene: TRBV7-6; CDR3aa: CATLGTGEGDGTQYF
j_gene: TRBJ1-6; d_gene: TRBD1; v_gene: TRBV10-3; CDR3aa: CAISSRTGLSPLHF
j_gene: TRBJ1-6; d_gene: -; v_gene: TRBV6-6; CDR3aa: CASSPRVSYNSPLHF
j_gene: TRBJ2-3; d_gene: -; v_gene: TRBV6-5; CDR3aa: CASSYGWRDTQYF
j_gene: TRBJ2-2; d_gene: -; v_gene: TRBV2; CDR3aa: CASSESPRGGWTGELFF
j_gene: TRBJ2-3; d_gene: -; v_gene: TRBV2; CDR3aa: CASSLRVPPWGTDTQYF
j_gene: TRBJ1-2; d_gene: -; v_gene: TRBV6-5; CDR3aa: CASSYRGSRGYTF
j_gene: TRBJ1-5; d_gene: -; v_gene: TRBV5-1; CDR3aa: CASSLSADTERGNQPQHF
j_gene: TRBJ2-3; d_gene: -; v_gene: TRBV9; CDR3aa: CASSASDSTDTQYF
j_gene: TRBJ2-1; d_gene: TRBD1; v_gene: TRBV15; CDR3aa: CATSRGQEAYNEQFF
j_gene: TRBJ2-7; d_gene: -; v_gene: TRBV7-9; CDR3aa: CASSLVSYEQYF
j_gene: TRBJ2-7; d_gene: -; v_gene: TRBV2; CDR3aa: CASNQVQGRGEQYF
j_gene: TRBJ2-5; d_gene: -; v_gene: TRBV10-3; CDR3aa: CAISPNRDQETQYF
j_gene: TRBJ2-7; d_gene: TRBD2; v_gene: TRBV28; CDR3aa: CASSPPGLAGSYEQYF
j_gene: TRBJ2-1; d_gene: TRBD2; v_gene: TRBV5-1; CDR3aa: CASSLGRGRGGNEQFF
j_gene: TRBJ2-1; d_gene: TRBD1; v_gene: TRBV18; CDR3aa: CASSPTGLNEQFF
j_gene: TRBJ1-5; d_gene: -; v_gene: TRBV6-5; CDR3aa: CASSFTTNQPQHF
j_gene: TRBJ1-5; d_gene: -; v_gene: TRBV2; CDR3aa: CASSALSRVNQPQHF
j_gene: TRBJ2-7; d_gene: TRBD2; v_gene: TRBV14; CDR3aa: CASSQGLAGSYEQYF
j_gene: TRBJ2-7; d_gene: -; v_gene: TRBV19; CDR3aa: CASSLPGTAGRYEQYF
j_gene: TRBJ2-7; d_gene: -; v_gene: TRBV20-1; CDR3aa: CSAPDYYEQYF
j_gene: TRBJ1-4; d_gene: TRBD1; v_gene: TRBV28; CDR3aa: CASSFSGSGRQGNNEKLFF
j_gene: TRBJ1-5; d_gene: -; v_gene: TRBV28; CDR3aa: CASSQDTRGSNQPQHF
j_gene: TRBJ1-3; d_gene: -; v_gene: TRBV6-6; CDR3aa: CASSYPPDTGNTIYF
j_gene: TRBJ1-6; d_gene: TRBD1; v_gene: TRBV2; CDR3aa: CASSVTGQGKSPLHF
j_gene: TRBJ1-2; d_gene: -; v_gene: TRBV28; CDR3aa: CASSRGEHGYTF
j_gene: TRBJ2-7; d_gene: -; v_gene: TRBV5-1; CDR3aa: CASRYSEYSYEQYF
j_gene: TRBJ1-4; d_gene: TRBD1; v_gene: TRBV5-6; CDR3aa: CASSGRTGTGEKLFF
j_gene: TRBJ2-7; d_gene: TRBD1; v_gene: TRBV28; CDR3aa: CASRRQGVYEQYF
j_gene: TRBJ2-1; d_gene: -; v_gene: TRBV6-5; CDR3aa: CASSRTPLGENEQFF
j_gene: TRBJ1-1; d_gene: -; v_gene: TRBV7-9; CDR3aa: CASSFDGNTEAFF
j_gene: TRBJ1-1; d_gene: TRBD1; v_gene: TRBV29-1; CDR3aa: CSVARGENTEAFF
j_gene: TRBJ2-5; d_gene: -; v_gene: TRBV5-4; CDR3aa: CASSLDRRETQYF
j_gene: TRBJ2-1; d_gene: -; v_gene: TRBV3-1/TRBV3-2; CDR3aa: CASSQVEGEQFF
j_gene: TRBJ1-5; d_gene: -; v_gene: TRBV19; CDR3aa: CASSVWRGDSSNQPQHF